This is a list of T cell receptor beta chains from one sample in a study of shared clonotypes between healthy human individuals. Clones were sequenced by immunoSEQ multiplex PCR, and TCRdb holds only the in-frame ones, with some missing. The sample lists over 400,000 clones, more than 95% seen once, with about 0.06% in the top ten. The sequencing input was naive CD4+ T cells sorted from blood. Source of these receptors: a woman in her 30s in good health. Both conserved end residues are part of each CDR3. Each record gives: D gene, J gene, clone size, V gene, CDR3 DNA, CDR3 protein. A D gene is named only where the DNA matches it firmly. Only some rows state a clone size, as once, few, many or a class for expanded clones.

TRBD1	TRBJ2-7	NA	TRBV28	TGTGCCAGCAGCTTCCTTCCCGGGACAGGAAACTACGAGCAGTACTTC	CASSFLPGTGNYEQYF
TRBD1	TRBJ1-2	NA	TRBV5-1	TGCGCCAGCAGCTTGGGACAGGGTAACTATGGCTACACCTTC	CASSLGQGNYGYTF
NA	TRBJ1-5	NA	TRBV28	TGTGCCAGCAGTTTAGACGGTAGCAATCAGCCCCAGCATTTT	CASSLDGSNQPQHF
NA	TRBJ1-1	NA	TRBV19	TGTGCCAGTAGGCTAGCGAACACTGAAGCTTTCTTT	CASRLANTEAFF
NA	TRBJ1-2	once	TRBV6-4	TGTGCCAGCAGTGCCGCTGGCTATGGCTACACCTTC	CASSAAGYGYTF
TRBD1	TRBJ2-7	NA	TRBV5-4	TGTGCCAGCAGGCCTGGACAGGAGAAGTACGAGCAGTACTTC	CASRPGQEKYEQYF
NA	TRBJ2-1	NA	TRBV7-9	TGTGCCAGCAGCTTAGGTGGCGGGAACTACAATGAGCAGTTCTTC	CASSLGGGNYNEQFF
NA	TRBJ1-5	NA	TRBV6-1	TGTGCCAGCAGTAGCAATCAGCCCCAGCATTTT	CASSSNQPQHF
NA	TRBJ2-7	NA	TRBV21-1	TGTGCCAGCAGCCCCCGAGCCCCTAGGGGAAGCTCCTACGAGCAGTACTTC	CASSPRAPRGSSYEQYF
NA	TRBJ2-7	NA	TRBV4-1	TGCGCCAGCAGCCAACTTGGACAGACCTACGAGCAGTACTTC	CASSQLGQTYEQYF
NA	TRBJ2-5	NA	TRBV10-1	TGCGCCAGCAGTGTCGCGGGCCAAGAGACCCAGTACTTC	CASSVAGQETQYF
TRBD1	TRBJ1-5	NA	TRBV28	TGTGCCAGCAGTGCCCGACAGGGGGGCAATCAGCCCCAGCATTTT	CASSARQGGNQPQHF
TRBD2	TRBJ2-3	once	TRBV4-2	TGTGCCAGCAGCCTACTAGCGGGGAACACAGATACGCAGTATTTT	CASSLLAGNTDTQYF
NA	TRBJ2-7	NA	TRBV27	TGTGCCAGCAGTCCCGTGGGGCAGAGCTACGAGCAGTACTTC	CASSPVGQSYEQYF
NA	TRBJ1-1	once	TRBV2	TGTGCCAGCAGAGTGGAGGTGAACACTGAAGCTTTCTTT	CASRVEVNTEAFF
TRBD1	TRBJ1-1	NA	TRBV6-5	TGTGCCAGCAGAACGACAGGGACGAGGACTGAAGCTTTCTTT	CASRTTGTRTEAFF
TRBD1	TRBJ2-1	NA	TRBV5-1	TGCGCCAGCAGCTTGGAGGGACAGGGGACTGATGAGCAGTTCTTC	CASSLEGQGTDEQFF
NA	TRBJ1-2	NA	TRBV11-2	TGTGCCAGCAGCTTTTCCAGTGAAAACTATGGCTACACCTTC	CASSFSSENYGYTF
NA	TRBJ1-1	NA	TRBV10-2	TGCGCCAGCAGTGAGTGGCGGGACCAAACTGAAGCTTTCTTT	CASSEWRDQTEAFF
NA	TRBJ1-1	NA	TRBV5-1	TGCGCCAGCAGCTTGGTCCCGGCCACGACTGAAGCTTTCTTT	CASSLVPATTEAFF
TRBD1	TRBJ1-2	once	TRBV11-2	TGTGCCAGCAGCGTTAACTTCAGGGGGCGCGATGGCTACACCTTC	CASSVNFRGRDGYTF
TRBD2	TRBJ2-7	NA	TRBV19	TGTGCCAGTAGTGTCCTAGCGGGAGGATTCAACGAGCAGTACTTC	CASSVLAGGFNEQYF
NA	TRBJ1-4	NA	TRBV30	TGTGCCTCGAGCGGAACCAGTAAGGAAAAACTGTTTTTT	CASSGTSKEKLFF
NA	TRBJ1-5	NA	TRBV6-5	TGTGCCAGCAGTTACGGTTTTGGTCAGCCCCAGCATTTT	CASSYGFGQPQHF
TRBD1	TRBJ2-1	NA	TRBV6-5	TGTGCCAGCACCAGGGACAGGGACTACAATGAGCAGTTCTTC	CASTRDRDYNEQFF
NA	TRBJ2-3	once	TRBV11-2	TGTGCCAGCAGCTTAGGCAATTCAGGAGAAGATACGCAGTATTTT	CASSLGNSGEDTQYF
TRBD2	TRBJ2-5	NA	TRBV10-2	TGCGCCAGCAGTGATGGCCAAACGGCCCCGGGAGGGGCCCAGTACTTC	CASSDGQTAPGGAQYF
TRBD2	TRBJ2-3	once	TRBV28	TGTGCCAGCAGTTTATTTTGGGCTAGCGGGGGCACAGATACGCAGTATTTT	CASSLFWASGGTDTQYF
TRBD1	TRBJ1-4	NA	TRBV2	TGTGCCAGCACCCTACAGGGGGCGAGTGAAAAACTGTTTTTT	CASTLQGASEKLFF
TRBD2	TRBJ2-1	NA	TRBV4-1	TGCGCCAGCAGCCAAGATGAATGGGGCGGGAGGACGCAGTTCTTC	CASSQDEWGGRTQFF
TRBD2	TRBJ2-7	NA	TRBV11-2	TGTGCCAGCAGAAAGTTAGGCGGGAGGGCCAGCTCCTACGAGCAGTACTTC	CASRKLGGRASSYEQYF
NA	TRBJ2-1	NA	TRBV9	TGTGCCAGCAGCCGACTCGGGACTGTAAACAATGAGCAGTTCTTC	CASSRLGTVNNEQFF
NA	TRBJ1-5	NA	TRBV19	TGTGCCAGTAGTATCCCCCAGAGCAATCAGCCCCAGCATTTT	CASSIPQSNQPQHF
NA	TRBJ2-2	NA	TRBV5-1	TGCGCCAGCAGCTTAGGACTAACCGACACCGGGGAGCTGTTTTTT	CASSLGLTDTGELFF
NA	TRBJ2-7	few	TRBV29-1	TGCAGCGTTGAAGATCGGCAGACCTACGAGCAGTACTTC	CSVEDRQTYEQYF
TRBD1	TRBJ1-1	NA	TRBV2	TGTGCCAGCAGATCAGACAGGGGAGGCGCTTTCTTT	CASRSDRGGAFF
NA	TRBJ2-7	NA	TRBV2	TGTGCCAGCAGTGCTCAGGGAGAAATCTACGAGCAGTACTTC	CASSAQGEIYEQYF
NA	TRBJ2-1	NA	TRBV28	TGTGCCACCTATTTACCCGGACGGAACTACAATGAGCAGTTCTTC	CATYLPGRNYNEQFF
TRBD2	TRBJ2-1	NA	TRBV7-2	TGTGCCAGCAACCTCGGGGCGGGGGGCTCCTACAATGAGCAGTTCTTC	CASNLGAGGSYNEQFF
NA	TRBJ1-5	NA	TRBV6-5	TGTGCCAGCAGTTACGAGGCTGCCCCTCCGTGGCCCCAGCATTTT	CASSYEAAPPWPQHF
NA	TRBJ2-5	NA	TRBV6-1	TGTGCCAGCAGCGGGGGAGGAGAGACCCAGTACTTC	CASSGGGETQYF
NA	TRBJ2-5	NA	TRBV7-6	TGTGCCAGCAGCGGGAGCGGAGAGACCCAGTACTTC	CASSGSGETQYF
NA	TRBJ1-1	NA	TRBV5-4	TGTGCCAGCAAGACTGGGGTCGTGAACACTGAAGCTTTCTTT	CASKTGVVNTEAFF
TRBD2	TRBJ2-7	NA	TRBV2	TGTGCCAGCAGTGATCGGGGACTAGTCTTTAAGCAGTACTTC	CASSDRGLVFKQYF
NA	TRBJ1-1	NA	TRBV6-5	TGTGCCAGCAGTCACCGACACGGGGTAGGGACTGAAGCTTTCTTT	CASSHRHGVGTEAFF
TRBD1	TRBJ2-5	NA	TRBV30	TGTGCCTGGGGACCCGGGACAGGGGCGGGAGAGACCCAGTACTTC	CAWGPGTGAGETQYF
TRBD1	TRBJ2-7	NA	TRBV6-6	TGTGCCAGCAGTTACGACGGGACAGGGACCATCGAGCAGTACTTC	CASSYDGTGTIEQYF
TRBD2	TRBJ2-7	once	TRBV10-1	TGCGCCAGCAAGAGGGCTAGCGGGTCCTACGAGCAGTACTTC	CASKRASGSYEQYF
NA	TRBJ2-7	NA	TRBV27	TGTGCCAGCAGTCCCAAGGCGGGAATTTTTTACGAGCAGTACTTC	CASSPKAGIFYEQYF
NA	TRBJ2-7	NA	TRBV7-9	TGTGCCAGCAGCCGGAGACGGAGCTCCTACGAGCAGTACTTC	CASSRRRSSYEQYF
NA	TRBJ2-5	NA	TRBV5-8	TGTGCCAGCAGCGCCTCACTCGGGGGTGTGGAGACCCAGTACTTC	CASSASLGGVETQYF
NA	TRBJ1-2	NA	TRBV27	TGTGCCAGCAGTCTGCAAACAGGACCCAACTATGGCTACACCTTC	CASSLQTGPNYGYTF
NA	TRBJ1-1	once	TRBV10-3	TGTGCCGGAGCCGGAACCCCGAGCACTGAAGCTTTCTTT	CAGAGTPSTEAFF